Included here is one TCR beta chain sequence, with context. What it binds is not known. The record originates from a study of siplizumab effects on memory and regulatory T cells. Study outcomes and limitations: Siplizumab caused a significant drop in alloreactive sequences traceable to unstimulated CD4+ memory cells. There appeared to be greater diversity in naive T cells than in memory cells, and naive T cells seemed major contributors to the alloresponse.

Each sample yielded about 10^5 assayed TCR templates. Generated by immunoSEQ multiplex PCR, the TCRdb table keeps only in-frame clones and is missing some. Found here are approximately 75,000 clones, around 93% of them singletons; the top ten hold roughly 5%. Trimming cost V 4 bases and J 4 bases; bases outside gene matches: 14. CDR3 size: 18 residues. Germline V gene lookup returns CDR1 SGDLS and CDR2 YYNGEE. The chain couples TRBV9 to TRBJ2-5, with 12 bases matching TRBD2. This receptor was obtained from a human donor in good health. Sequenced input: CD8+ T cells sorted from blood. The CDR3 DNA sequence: TGTGCCAGCAGCCCTTCTAGCGGGGGGGCCGAGTCGGTAGAGACCCAGTACTTC. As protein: CASSPSSGGAESVETQYF. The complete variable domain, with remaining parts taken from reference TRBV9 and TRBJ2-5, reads DSGVTQTPKHLITATGQRVTLRCSPRSGDLSVYWYQQSLDQGLQFLIQYYNGEERAKGNILERFSAQQFPDLHSELNLSSLELGDSALYFCASSPSSGGAESVETQYFGPGTRLLVL.